The 26 T cell receptor beta chains below all came from one sample that was sequenced in a study of shared clonotypes between healthy human individuals (dated by TCRdb to the early 2020s). Library preparation was by the immunoSEQ multiplex PCR assay. TCRdb holds this immuneACCESS table with in-frame rearrangements only. Some clones are missing; in checked studies, unresolved V genes explain under half, and the rest has no known cause. This sample gives 550,000 to 650,000 clones in total; 95% to 96% of them show up just once. Clones ranked in the top ten supply roughly 0.1% of the sample. CD8 naive samples consisted of CD45RO-negative cells that were positively selected for CCR7, yielding a CD45RA+CCR7+ population without TemRA cells. Sequenced material: naive CD8+ T cells sorted from blood. The sample's cell subset or site, from its label and the paper: CD45RA+CCR7+. These receptors came from a woman aged 25 to 39 in good health.

With regard to this clone: Other DNA sequences in the sample encode the same CDR3. The rearrangement links TRBV11-2 to TRBJ2-7, with 11 bases fitting TRBD2. V lost 5 bases and J lost 4; bases outside the gene matches: 4. Germline values: CDR1 SGHAT, CDR2 FQNNGV. CDR3 length: 14 residues. CDR3 amino acids: CASSLTSGSYEQYF. Written as DNA, the CDR3 is TGTGCCAGCAGCCTCACTAGCGGGAGTTACGAGCAGTACTTC.

The CDR3 DNA reads TGTGCCAGCAGTTTACCACCCCGGGGCGGACACTACGAGCAGTACTTC. Translating gives CASSLPPRGGHYEQYF. This sequence joins TRBV27 and TRBJ2-7; D may match TRBD1 or TRBD2 (5 bases each). Germline assignment: CDR1 MNHEY and CDR2 SMNVEV (reference sequence). Trimming removed 2 bases from V and 3 bases from J, with 17 bases in between. There are 16 residues in the CDR3.

The chain couples TRBV6-5 to TRBJ1-2; unclear D gene. The CDR3 sequence is 13 residues long. The V and J ends lost 0 bases and 5 bases respectively, with 7 bases between them. Per germline, CDR1 MNHEY and CDR2 SVGAGI. CDR3 DNA sequence: TGTGCCAGCAGTTACTCGTCAGCTTATGGCTACACCTTC. Encoded protein: CASSYSSAYGYTF.

The chain carries TRBV5-4 and TRBJ2-3, with 10 positions matching TRBD2. V gave up 4 bases and J gave up 6 bases; unmatched junction bases: 14. The CDR3 runs to 17 residues. Germline CDR1 is SGHNT and CDR2 is YYREEE (reference sequence). The CDR3 loop is CASSRLGTSVWADTQYF. In DNA form, the CDR3 reads TGTGCCAGCAGCCGCTTAGGGACTAGCGTTTGGGCGGATACGCAGTATTTT. The full variable domain, rest sourced from reference TRBV5-4 and TRBJ2-3, is ETGVTQSPTHLIKTRGQQVTLRCSSQSGHNTVSWYQQALGQGPQFIFQYYREEENGRGNFPPRFSGLQFPNYSSELNVNALELDDSALYLCASSRLGTSVWADTQYFGPGTRLTVL.

DNA for the CDR3: TGTGCCAGCAGTTGGTCAGAGGGGAGGGCCGTGGATACGCAGTATTTT. It codes for CASSWSEGRAVDTQYF. The chain recombines TRBV27 with TRBJ2-3, with TRBD2 identical over 7 bases. The CDR3 spans 16 residues. J was trimmed by 6 bases and V by 4 bases; bases with no gene match: 13. Looked up from germline, CDR1 is MNHEY and CDR2 is SMNVEV (reference sequence).

The rearrangement joins TRBV5-4 to TRBJ2-1; 9 nucleotides match TRBD1. From germline, CDR1 is SGHNT and CDR2 YYREEE (reference sequence). V lost 6 bases to trimming and J lost 2 bases; unmatched junction nucleotides: 6. The CDR3 covers 15 residues. CDR3 sequence: CASNPDRGPYNEQFF. The CDR3 nucleotides are TGTGCCAGCAACCCGGACAGGGGCCCCTACAATGAGCAGTTCTTC.

The V gene is TRBV6-5, the J gene TRBJ1-1; D not resolved. The V end lost 8 bases, the J end lost 8 bases, and 15 bases lay between the germline ends. The CDR3 spans 12 residues. The germline gives CDR1 MNHEY, CDR2 SVGAGI. CDR3 nucleotide sequence: TGTGCCAGCCGCCGAGAGAGCTGGGAAGCTTTCTTT. Amino acid sequence: CASRRESWEAFF.

V and J are TRBV7-9 and TRBJ2-7; 9 nucleotides align to TRBD2. This CDR3 region has 15 residues. With V trimmed by 0 bases and J by 7 bases, 7 bases remained unmatched. Germline values: CDR1 SEHNR, CDR2 FQNEAQ (reference sequence). CDR3 sequence: CASSLAREGLGEQYF. The CDR3 coding sequence is TGTGCCAGCAGCTTAGCGCGGGAGGGCCTGGGGGAGCAGTACTTC.

The rearrangement uses TRBV2 and TRBJ2-1; TRBD2 might be the D (6 bases). CDR3 size: 11 residues. Germline assignment: CDR1 SNHLY and CDR2 FYNNEI. V lost 11 bases to trimming and J lost 3 bases, with 8 bases between them. The CDR3 DNA sequence: TGTGCCCTCGGGGGCTACAATGAGCAGTTCTTC. Translating it yields CALGGYNEQFF.

The V gene is TRBV5-8, the J gene TRBJ2-1; D is possibly TRBD1 (6 bases). With 1 base removed from V and 4 bases from J, the gap between germline ends came to 9 bases. The CDR3 is made up of 14 amino acids. Germline V gene sequence: CDR1 SGHTS, CDR2 YDEGEE. The CDR3 region is CASSLPDRYNEQFF. CDR3 coding DNA: TGTGCCAGCAGCTTGCCGGACAGATACAATGAGCAGTTCTTC.

This chain's CDR3 is CASSIDLETAYNEQFF. Written as DNA, the CDR3 is TGTGCCAGTAGTATAGATCTGGAGACGGCCTACAATGAGCAGTTCTTC. The chain employs TRBV19 and TRBJ2-1; D is uncertain. Trimming pared 0 bases from V and 2 bases from J, leaving 11 bases between. The CDR3 has 16 amino acids. From germline, CDR1 is LNHDA and CDR2 SQIVND (reference sequence).

The chain uses TRBV28 and TRBJ2-1; 12 nucleotides match TRBD1. Germline assignment: CDR1 MDHEN and CDR2 SYDVKM. This CDR3 spans 16 amino acids. J gave up 5 bases and V 5 bases, and 7 bases lay outside the gene matches. In DNA form, the CDR3 reads TGTGCCAGCAGTCCCGGGACAGGGGGCTGGAACAATGAGCAGTTCTTC. As protein: CASSPGTGGWNNEQFF.

The chain uses TRBV13 and TRBJ2-1, with TRBD2 matching over 11 bases. The germline V gene encodes CDR1 PRHDT and CDR2 FYEKMQ (reference sequence). With 3 bases clipped from V and 4 bases from J, the junction kept 8 bases outside the gene matches. This CDR3 is 17 amino acids long. CDR3 in amino acids: CASSFGTSGPYYNEQFF. In DNA form, the CDR3 reads TGTGCCAGCAGCTTTGGGACTAGCGGCCCGTATTACAATGAGCAGTTCTTC.

The chain couples TRBV2 to TRBJ2-7, with a weak D call TRBD1 (6 bases). The CDR3 runs to 13 residues. Trimming took off 10 bases at V and 2 bases at J, with 15 bases between the two ends. Germline V lookup: CDR1 SNHLY, CDR2 FYNNEI. Here the CDR3 reads CAILQGFAYEQYF. CDR3 bases: TGTGCCATCTTACAGGGTTTCGCCTACGAGCAGTACTTC. Together with reference TRBV2 and TRBJ2-7, the CDR3 gives the full variable domain: EPEVTQTPSHQVTQMGQEVILRCVPISNHLYFYWYRQILGQKVEFLVSFYNNEISEKSEIFDDQFSVERPDGSNFTLKIRSTKLEDSAMYFCAILQGFAYEQYFGPGTRLTVT.

The rearrangement uses TRBV19 and TRBJ2-5, with 7 bases fitting TRBD1. Germline V lookup: CDR1 LNHDA, CDR2 SQIVND (reference sequence). The CDR3 spans 15 residues. V was clipped by 5 bases and J by 5 bases; unmatched bases: 11. The CDR3 nucleotides are TGTGCCAGTAGTCCCGACAGGGTCCCCACCGAGACCCAGTACTTC. This codes for CASSPDRVPTETQYF. Complete variable domain (other parts from reference TRBV19 and TRBJ2-5): DGGITQSPKYLFRKEGQNVTLSCEQNLNHDAMYWYRQDPGQGLRLIYYSQIVNDFQKGDIAEGYSVSREKKESFPLTVTSAQKNPTAFYLCASSPDRVPTETQYFGPGTRLLVL.

This clone was seen just once. The chain has TRBV5-6 and TRBJ2-7, with D maybe TRBD1 (5 bases). Trimming removed 2 bases at V and 1 base at J, with 7 bases between. Germline lookup yields CDR1 SGHDT and CDR2 YYEEEE. CDR3 length equals 13 residues. CDR3 protein: CASSFAGSYEQYF. The CDR3 region has the DNA TGTGCCAGCAGCTTTGCAGGGTCCTACGAGCAGTACTTC.

The chain carries TRBV2 and TRBJ2-1, with a possible D match to TRBD2 (6 bases). There are 13 residues in the CDR3. Germline assignment: CDR1 SNHLY and CDR2 FYNNEI. The ends were cut back, 9 bases at V and 4 bases at J, with 13 bases in the middle. CDR3 sequence reads: CASRDLTYNEQFF. CDR3 DNA sequence: TGTGCCAGTCGGGACTTAACTTACAATGAGCAGTTCTTC.

The V and J genes are TRBV9 and TRBJ1-2, with D tentatively TRBD1 (6 bases). With 4 bases removed from V and 2 bases from J, the gap between germline ends came to 24 bases. Per the germline V gene, CDR1 is SGDLS and CDR2 is YYNGEE. The CDR3 loop spans 18 amino acids. The DNA of the CDR3 is TGTGCCAGCAGCAAAGGGGGGGAGGTTCCCAGCCAAAACTATGGCTACACCTTC. Translated, it gives CASSKGGEVPSQNYGYTF.

This sequence joins TRBV11-3 and TRBJ2-7, with 8 bases that match TRBD1. V lost 2 bases and J lost 2; bases outside the gene matches: 11. Germline V gives CDR1 SGHNT, CDR2 YENEEA. This CDR3 has 17 residues. This CDR3 reads CASSLRERAGGTYEQYF. Written as DNA, the CDR3 is TGTGCCAGCAGCTTAAGAGAGAGGGCAGGGGGCACCTACGAGCAGTACTTC.

V and J are TRBV21-1 and TRBJ1-4; the DNA was not used to check the table's D call, TRBD1. TRBV21-1 is recorded as a pseudogene. The CDR3 runs to 18 residues. Here the CDR3 DNA reads TGTGCCAGCAGCAAAGGGGGCCCCAGGGGACCCCCTAATGAAAAACTGTTTTTT. This encodes CASSKGGPRGPPNEKLFF.

This rearrangement joins TRBV13 to TRBJ1-1, with D maybe TRBD1 (6 bases). V lost 2 bases and J 3 bases, leaving 22 bases between the germline ends. The CDR3 totals 18 residues. CDR1 and CDR2 (germline): PRHDT, FYEKMQ (reference sequence). The CDR3 bases are TGTGCCAGCAGCTTAAAGAGGCAGGCCCTTCGGGGGCACACTGAAGCTTTCTTT. Its protein is CASSLKRQALRGHTEAFF.

The CDR3: CASSQGREGRGEQFF. The CDR3 region has the DNA TGCGCCAGCAGCCAAGGGCGGGAGGGCCGTGGTGAGCAGTTCTTC. The rearrangement links TRBV4-1 to TRBJ2-1, with 9 positions matching TRBD2. V lost 1 base and J lost 9; bases outside the gene matches: 7. The V gene's germline CDR1 is MGHRA and CDR2 YSYEKL. The CDR3 contains 15 residues.

The chain is built from TRBV27 and TRBJ2-2; 7 nucleotides align to TRBD2. There are 14 residues in the CDR3. Germline CDR1 is MNHEY and CDR2 is SMNVEV (reference sequence). V shed 4 bases and J 2 bases; nucleotides not matched to a gene: 1. The CDR3 DNA sequence: TGTGCCAGCAGTTGGGGACTAAACACCGGGGAGCTGTTTTTT. It yields the protein CASSWGLNTGELFF.

V gene TRBV6-6 combines with J gene TRBJ1-5; D is ambiguous. Trimming stripped 0 bases from V and 0 bases from J, with 9 bases between. The CDR3 has 16 residues. Germline CDR1 is MNHNY and CDR2 is SVGAGI (reference sequence). The chain's CDR3 is CASSYSTRFSNQPQHF. For the CDR3, the DNA is TGTGCCAGCAGTTACTCGACCAGATTTAGCAATCAGCCCCAGCATTTT.

The chain combines TRBV11-2 with TRBJ2-3; no definite D call. Trimming took off 5 bases at V and 0 bases at J, with 15 bases between the two ends. Germline lookup yields CDR1 SGHAT and CDR2 FQNNGV. This CDR3 has 16 residues. Written as DNA, the CDR3 is TGTGCCAGCAGCCCGATGGCCGATACCAGCACAGATACGCAGTATTTT. This gives the protein CASSPMADTSTDTQYF.

This chain joins TRBV4-2 and TRBJ2-2; 7 nucleotides line up with TRBD1. Per the germline V gene, CDR1 is LGHNA and CDR2 is YNFKEQ. J was trimmed by 4 bases and V by 2 bases; bases with no gene match: 13. This CDR3 has 18 amino acids. The CDR3 is CASSQNRLGAGGTGELFF. In DNA, the CDR3 is TGTGCCAGCAGCCAAAATCGATTAGGGGCAGGGGGCACCGGGGAGCTGTTTTTT.